This is a list of T cell receptor beta chains from one sample in a study of shared clonotypes between healthy human individuals. Profiled with immunoSEQ multiplex PCR; TCRdb holds only in-frame clones, not every one. Of roughly 1,500,000 clones listed, 98% are singletons. Sequenced: naive CD4+ T cells sorted from blood. These TCRs come from a man younger than 40 in good health. CDR3s include the opening cysteine and the closing phenylalanine or tryptophan. The order of the fields is clone size, V gene, CDR3 length, D gene, J gene, CDR3 protein, CDR3 DNA. The D gene is left open where the match is weak. Clone size is shown for a subset of rows, as once, few, many or a class of expanded clone.

size: .
V: TRBV30
length: 13
D: .
J: TRBJ2-5
CDR3: CAWSKGGQETQYF
DNA: TGTGCCTGGAGTAAGGGTGGCCAAGAGACCCAGTACTTC

size: .
V: TRBV19
length: 18
D: .
J: TRBJ2-7
CDR3: CASLSPGTIKNNSYEQYF
DNA: TGTGCCAGCTTGTCACCCGGGACGATAAAAAACAACTCCTACGAGCAGTACTTC

size: .
V: TRBV9
length: 15
D: TRBD1
J: TRBJ1-1
CDR3: CASSVKTGSFTEAFF
DNA: TGTGCCAGCAGCGTAAAGACAGGGAGTTTTACTGAAGCTTTCTTT

size: .
V: TRBV7-9
length: 12
D: .
J: TRBJ1-2
CDR3: CASSLAARSYTF
DNA: TGTGCCAGCAGCTTAGCGGCCAGGAGCTACACCTTC

size: .
V: TRBV6-1
length: 14
D: .
J: TRBJ2-7
CDR3: CASSESGFVYEQYF
DNA: TGTGCCAGCAGTGAATCAGGGTTTGTCTACGAGCAGTACTTC

size: .
V: TRBV28
length: 15
D: TRBD1
J: TRBJ2-3
CDR3: CASTLRDRPTDTQYF
DNA: TGTGCCAGCACCTTACGGGACAGGCCCACAGATACGCAGTATTTT

size: .
V: TRBV6-5
length: 13
D: .
J: TRBJ1-5
CDR3: CASSYSEEQPQHF
DNA: TGTGCCAGCAGTTACTCAGAGGAACAGCCCCAGCATTTT

size: once
V: TRBV30
length: 15
D: TRBD1
J: TRBJ2-6
CDR3: CASRAGGSGANVLTF
DNA: TGTGCCTCCCGTGCAGGGGGCTCTGGGGCCAACGTCCTGACTTTC

size: .
V: TRBV6-1
length: 17
D: .
J: TRBJ1-3
CDR3: CASSEAGAPSVGNTIYF
DNA: TGTGCCAGCAGTGAAGCTGGGGCGCCCTCTGTGGGAAACACCATATATTTT

size: .
V: TRBV7-6
length: 14
D: TRBD2
J: TRBJ2-7
CDR3: CASSLSGSTYEQYF
DNA: TGTGCCAGCAGCCTCAGCGGGAGCACCTACGAGCAGTACTTC

size: .
V: TRBV7-2
length: 18
D: .
J: TRBJ2-1
CDR3: CASSPLGGPAGNYNEQFF
DNA: TGTGCCAGCAGCCCCCTAGGTGGGCCCGCAGGTAACTACAATGAGCAGTTCTTC

size: .
V: TRBV5-1
length: 16
D: .
J: TRBJ1-2
CDR3: CASSSAGSPGNYGYTF
DNA: TGCGCCAGCAGCTCGGCCGGGAGCCCAGGGAACTATGGCTACACCTTC

size: .
V: TRBV11-2
length: 16
D: .
J: TRBJ2-7
CDR3: CASSLDTGLLSYEQYF
DNA: TGTGCCAGCAGCTTAGATACAGGTCTGCTCTCGTACGAGCAGTACTTC

size: .
V: TRBV21-1
length: 14
D: .
J: TRBJ2-1
CDR3: CASSKRRHPNEQFF
DNA: TGTGCCAGCAGCAAAAGGAGACACCCCAATGAGCAGTTCTTC

size: .
V: TRBV20-1
length: 8
D: .
J: TRBJ1-2
CDR3: CSAARYTF
DNA: TGCAGTGCTGCTCGCTACACCTTC

size: .
V: TRBV27
length: 14
D: TRBD2
J: TRBJ2-5
CDR3: CASSPGTSGETQYF
DNA: TGTGCCAGCAGTCCTGGGACTAGTGGAGAGACCCAGTACTTC

size: once
V: TRBV6-6
length: 16
D: TRBD1
J: TRBJ2-7
CDR3: CASSYPGQGIAYEQYF
DNA: TGTGCCAGCAGTTACCCCGGACAGGGAATAGCCTACGAGCAGTACTTC

size: .
V: TRBV4-1
length: 16
D: TRBD1
J: TRBJ2-7
CDR3: CASSQDQVGGYYEQYF
DNA: TGCGCCAGCAGCCAAGATCAGGTAGGGGGCTACTACGAGCAGTACTTC

size: .
V: TRBV5-1
length: 16
D: .
J: TRBJ1-2
CDR3: CASSLWTTSVNYGYTF
DNA: TGCGCCAGCAGCTTGTGGACGACATCGGTAAACTATGGCTACACCTTC

size: .
V: TRBV5-6
length: 14
D: .
J: TRBJ2-7
CDR3: CASSLGQYPYEQYF
DNA: TGTGCCAGCAGCTTGGGCCAGTACCCCTACGAGCAGTACTTC

size: .
V: TRBV28
length: 14
D: .
J: TRBJ1-1
CDR3: CASIGGAGLSEAFF
DNA: TGTGCCAGCATCGGTGGGGCCGGCTTAAGTGAAGCTTTCTTT

size: .
V: TRBV7-9
length: 15
D: .
J: TRBJ1-1
CDR3: CASSLGGGTDTEAFF
DNA: TGTGCCAGCAGCTTAGGAGGGGGGACCGACACTGAAGCTTTCTTT

size: .
V: TRBV11-3
length: 11
D: .
J: TRBJ2-1
CDR3: CASSSQGDLFF
DNA: TGTGCCAGCAGCTCACAGGGAGATTTGTTCTTC

size: .
V: TRBV5-1
length: 18
D: TRBD2
J: TRBJ2-1
CDR3: CASSYGTSGGPGYNEQFF
DNA: TGCGCCAGCAGCTACGGGACTAGCGGGGGCCCGGGGTACAATGAGCAGTTCTTC

size: once
V: TRBV18
length: 14
D: .
J: TRBJ2-7
CDR3: CASSPKGAMDEQYF
DNA: TGTGCCAGCTCGCCAAAAGGGGCGATGGACGAGCAGTACTTC

size: .
V: TRBV27
length: 15
D: TRBD2
J: TRBJ2-5
CDR3: CASSLVAGGPETQYF
DNA: TGTGCCAGCAGTTTAGTAGCGGGAGGGCCGGAGACCCAGTACTTC